These 30 T cell receptor beta chains were sequenced from one sample in a study of cytomegalovirus exposure and HLA in healthy donors. It was with 60 Vbeta and 13 Jbeta primers that the PCR ran. Produced via immunoSEQ multiplex PCR; TCRdb's table is partial and in-frame only. The table has approximately 150,000 clones, approximately 84% seen once. The sample comprised PBMCs. All receptors derive from a woman in her sixties or seventies in good health and CMV-seropositive.

This chain joins TRBV11-2 and TRBJ2-5; TRBD2 aligns across 7 bases. J lost 2 bases, V lost 0 bases, and 9 bases had no gene match. CDR1 is SGHAT and CDR2 is FQNNGV in the germline V gene. This CDR3 region has 17 residues. CDR3 nucleotides: TGTGCCAGCAGCTTAGAGTGGGCTAGCGGAGGACAAGAGACCCAGTACTTC. This codes for CASSLEWASGGQETQYF.

V and J are TRBV5-1 and TRBJ2-2, with 12 positions matching TRBD2. The CDR3 contains 18 residues. The germline V gene has CDR1 SGHRS and CDR2 YFSETQ. V lost 2 bases, J lost 0 bases, and 5 bases stayed unmatched. CDR3 sequence reads: CASSFGLAGLSNTGELFF. CDR3 nucleotides: TGCGCCAGCAGCTTCGGACTAGCGGGACTTTCGAACACCGGGGAGCTGTTTTTT.

The chain has TRBV7-6 and TRBJ2-2; D is unclear. V shed 1 base and J shed 3 bases, with 3 bases lying between them. This CDR3 is built from 13 residues. CDR1 and CDR2 from the germline V gene are SGHVS and FNYEAQ. CDR3 in DNA: TGTGCCAGCAGCTTAGTCTACACCGGGGAGCTGTTTTTT. Translated: CASSLVYTGELFF.

In nucleotides, the CDR3 is TGTGCCAGCAGTTCAACCCCGGGACTAGGGGGGGACGAGCAGTACTTC. Its translation is CASSSTPGLGGDEQYF. The J gene is TRBJ2-7, the V gene TRBV2, with 8 bases fitting TRBD2. Germline loops: CDR1 SNHLY, CDR2 FYNNEI. This CDR3 region has 16 residues. Trimming took 5 bases from V and 5 from J; bases not matched to a gene: 14. The whole variable domain, filled in from reference TRBV2 and TRBJ2-7, reads EPEVTQTPSHQVTQMGQEVILRCVPISNHLYFYWYRQILGQKVEFLVSFYNNEISEKSEIFDDQFSVERPDGSNFTLKIRSTKLEDSAMYFCASSSTPGLGGDEQYFGPGTRLTVT.

The J gene is TRBJ2-5, the V gene TRBV4-3; D not resolved. This CDR3 spans 13 amino acids. Trimming left V 1 base short and J 8 bases short, with 11 bases between. CDR1 and CDR2 (germline): LGHNA, YSLEER. The CDR3 loop is CASSQGPAYTQYF. The CDR3 DNA follows: TGCGCCAGCAGCCAAGGGCCAGCGTACACCCAGTACTTC.

This clone was seen a few times. V is TRBV29-1 and J is TRBJ2-3; 9 positions agree with TRBD2. The CDR3 consists of 15 residues. Unmatched junction bases numbered 13, after V lost 5 bases and J lost 7 bases. In germline, CDR1 is SQVTM, CDR2 ANQGSEA. The CDR3 bases are TGCAGCGTTACTCCTAGTAGCGGGAGCATCAATACGCAGTATTTT. Amino acids: CSVTPSSGSINTQYF.

This sequence joins TRBV19 and TRBJ2-7; no clear D gene. The CDR3 contains 14 residues. Germline CDR1 is LNHDA and CDR2 is SQIVND (reference sequence). V was shortened by 5 bases and J by 4 bases, with 15 bases between the two germline ends. The CDR3 region is CASSSLQPIYEQYF. In DNA, the CDR3 is TGTGCCAGTAGTTCCCTACAGCCCATTTACGAGCAGTACTTC.

The chain recombines TRBV13 with TRBJ1-1, with 8 bases that match TRBD1. The CDR3 consists of 18 residues. Germline values: CDR1 PRHDT, CDR2 FYEKMQ (reference sequence). Trimming cost V 0 bases and J 1 base; bases outside gene matches: 10. CDR3: CASSLGDSGGDPNTEAFF. The CDR3 DNA sequence: TGTGCCAGCAGCTTAGGTGATTCAGGGGGCGACCCGAACACTGAAGCTTTCTTT.

The CDR3 region has the DNA TGTGCCAGCACCGGACTAACCCATACGCAGTATTTT. It yields the protein CASTGLTHTQYF. The genes are TRBV28 and TRBJ2-3; D may be TRBD2 (6 bases). CDR1 is MDHEN, CDR2 SYDVKM, per germline. This CDR3 region has 12 residues. The germline V and J ends were trimmed by 7 bases and 7 bases, with 12 bases remaining between them.

V gene TRBV15 combines with J gene TRBJ1-4, with D unresolved. Germline values: CDR1 LNHNV, CDR2 YYDKDF (reference sequence). V shed 4 bases and J shed 8 bases, with 14 bases lying between them. The CDR3 is made up of 14 amino acids. The CDR3 bases are TGTGCCACCAGCAAGAAGGGAAGGGAGGAAAAACTGTTTTTT. It translates to CATSKKGREEKLFF.

The genes are TRBV4-1 and TRBJ2-7; 8 positions agree with TRBD2. With V trimmed by 7 bases and J by 7 bases, 24 bases remained unmatched. Germline CDR1 and CDR2: MGHRA and YSYEKL. The CDR3 extends over 18 amino acids. The CDR3 protein is CASTLGISGTASSGEQYF. CDR3 in DNA: TGCGCCAGCACTCTGGGGATTAGCGGGACCGCTTCCTCTGGGGAGCAGTACTTC.

The chain couples TRBV5-1 to TRBJ1-5; D might be TRBD1 (5 bases). Germline CDR1 SGHRS, CDR2 YFSETQ. Trimming removed 3 bases from V and 0 bases from J, with 10 bases in between. This CDR3 region has 15 residues. This CDR3 is CASSSTGNSNQPQHF. CDR3 coding DNA: TGCGCCAGCAGCTCAACAGGTAATAGCAATCAGCCCCAGCATTTT.

The chain carries TRBV27 and TRBJ2-5; no definite D call. This CDR3 contains 14 residues. Germline values: CDR1 MNHEY, CDR2 SMNVEV (reference sequence). V was pared by 8 bases and J by 1 base, with 14 bases between. CDR3 sequence: CASAEVSGQETQYF. Written as DNA, the CDR3 is TGTGCCAGCGCCGAGGTGTCTGGCCAAGAGACCCAGTACTTC.

This rearrangement joins TRBV7-6 to TRBJ2-7; D not resolved. The CDR3 loop spans 14 amino acids. The germline V gene encodes CDR1 SGHVS and CDR2 FNYEAQ. Trimming pared 3 bases from V and 3 bases from J, leaving 12 bases between. The CDR3 is CASSLTSLGYEQYF. The CDR3 DNA follows: TGTGCCAGCAGCTTGACTTCACTTGGCTACGAGCAGTACTTC.

On this clone itself: The sample has other DNA sequences that encode this CDR3 too. The J gene is TRBJ2-7, the V gene TRBV7-8; 10 bases are a match to TRBD2. Germline V lookup: CDR1 SGHVS, CDR2 FQNEAQ. The CDR3 has 14 amino acids. V trimming: 2 bases; J trimming: 3 bases; junction bases outside the gene matches: 1. This CDR3 reads CASSLLAGDYEQYF. DNA for the CDR3: TGTGCCAGCAGCTTACTAGCGGGAGACTACGAGCAGTACTTC.

The V and J genes are TRBV30 and TRBJ1-2; D might be TRBD1 (6 bases). CDR3 length: 11 residues. The germline V and J ends were trimmed by 8 bases and 8 bases, with 15 bases remaining between them. CDR1 is GTSNPN and CDR2 is SVGIG in the germline V gene (reference sequence). This CDR3 is CAGLTGRGYTF. The CDR3 DNA reads as TGTGCCGGACTCACAGGGCGCGGCTACACCTTC.

The CDR3 protein is CAWTLRGGEGNTIYF. The CDR3 DNA reads as TGTGCCTGGACCTTACGGGGGGGGGAAGGAAACACCATATATTTT. V gene TRBV30 combines with J gene TRBJ1-3; tentative D call: TRBD1 (5 bases). Germline lookup yields CDR1 GTSNPN and CDR2 SVGIG (reference sequence). This CDR3 is 15 amino acids long. Trimming cost V 4 bases and J 4 bases, with 17 bases left between them.

This clone appeared a few times. The chain carries TRBV7-6 and TRBJ2-5; weak D call: TRBD2 (7 bases). The V and J ends lost 7 bases and 5 bases respectively, with 14 bases between them. CDR1 is SGHVS and CDR2 is FNYEAQ in the germline V gene. The CDR3 is 13 amino acids. In DNA, the CDR3 is TGTGCCAGCACGGGGGGCGGTGGGGAGACCCAGTACTTC. Translating it yields CASTGGGGETQYF.

This clone was detected only once. The chain has TRBV5-1 and TRBJ2-7, with D tentatively TRBD1 (5 bases). V lost 4 bases and J lost 3, with 11 bases in between. The CDR3 is made up of 13 amino acids. Germline V lookup: CDR1 SGHRS, CDR2 YFSETQ. The CDR3 loop is CASSPWGYYEQYF. The CDR3 DNA sequence: TGCGCCAGCAGCCCCTGGGGCTACTACGAGCAGTACTTC.

This chain joins TRBV29-1 and TRBJ2-3; the D gene is possibly TRBD2 (6 bases). The CDR3 length is 14 residues. In germline, CDR1 is SQVTM, CDR2 ANQGSEA. The V end was cut by 7 bases, the J end by 0 bases, with 14 bases between. This CDR3 reads CSALGLASTDTQYF. CDR3 bases: TGCAGCGCCCTGGGACTCGCTAGCACAGATACGCAGTATTTT.

V is TRBV4-1 and J is TRBJ1-1; a possible D gene is TRBD1 (5 bases). This CDR3 contains 15 residues. V lost 3 bases and J 1 base, leaving 12 bases between the germline ends. Germline values: CDR1 MGHRA, CDR2 YSYEKL. The CDR3 protein is CASSQVPGGNTEAFF. CDR3 bases: TGCGCCAGCAGCCAGGTGCCCGGGGGGAACACTGAAGCTTTCTTT.

This chain connects TRBV10-3 to TRBJ2-1; D is unresolved. V was clipped by 2 bases and J by 4 bases, with 9 bases between them. Per germline, CDR1 ENHRY and CDR2 SYGVKD. This CDR3 has 14 residues. The CDR3 sequence is CAISEDSQYNEQFF. CDR3 nucleotide sequence: TGTGCCATCAGTGAGGACTCCCAGTACAATGAGCAGTTCTTC.

The CDR3 loop is CASKWTGDEKLFF. CDR3 nucleotides: TGTGCCAGCAAATGGACAGGGGATGAAAAACTGTTTTTT. The chain combines TRBV6-5 with TRBJ1-4, with 9 bases that match TRBD1. The CDR3 is 13 residues long. The germline CDR1 and CDR2 sequences are MNHEY and SVGAGI. The V and J ends lost 7 bases and 6 bases, in that order; junction bases with no gene match: 3.

This clone was observed a few times. This sequence joins TRBV7-9 and TRBJ2-2, with D unclear. This CDR3 has 15 residues. The V gene's germline CDR1 is SEHNR and CDR2 FQNEAQ (reference sequence). Trimming stripped 2 bases from V and 1 base from J, with 8 bases between. CDR3 region: CASSLRSGNTGELFF. In DNA, the CDR3 is TGTGCCAGCAGCTTAAGGTCAGGGAACACCGGGGAGCTGTTTTTT.

This rearrangement joins TRBV29-1 to TRBJ2-3; 10 bases align to TRBD2. The germline V gene has CDR1 SQVTM and CDR2 ANQGSEA. This CDR3 is 18 amino acids long. The V segment lost 7 bases and the J segment 0 bases; nucleotides outside the gene matches: 16. The CDR3: CSADTSPLAGVSTDTQYF. In DNA, the CDR3 is TGCAGCGCTGACACTTCCCCTCTAGCGGGAGTTAGCACAGATACGCAGTATTTT.

This clone showed up just once. The genes are TRBV19 and TRBJ2-7; 9 positions match TRBD1. Trimming took 5 bases from V and 7 from J; bases not matched to a gene: 9. The CDR3 is made up of 14 amino acids. Germline values: CDR1 LNHDA, CDR2 SQIVND (reference sequence). The CDR3 region has the DNA TGTGCCAGTAGTCCCCGGACAGGGGCCTGGGAGCAGTACTTC. Translation gives CASSPRTGAWEQYF.

The genes are TRBV5-4 and TRBJ2-2, with D tentatively TRBD1 (6 bases). The germline CDR1 and CDR2 sequences are SGHNT and YYREEE (reference sequence). This CDR3 has 15 amino acids. The germline V and J ends were trimmed by 4 bases and 1 base, with 11 bases remaining between them. Here the CDR3 DNA reads TGTGCCAGCAGCCAAAAGACAGGGAACACCGGGGAGCTGTTTTTT. Protein product: CASSQKTGNTGELFF.

The gene calls are TRBV28 and TRBJ2-1; TRBD2 aligns across 7 bases. The V segment lost 5 bases and the J segment 9 bases; nucleotides outside the gene matches: 10. The CDR3 covers 14 residues. Germline V gene data show CDR1 as MDHEN and CDR2 as SYDVKM. CDR3 in DNA: TGTGCCAGCAGTCCTAGACTAGCCCCAAGTGAGCAGTTCTTC. Protein sequence: CASSPRLAPSEQFF.

The chain recombines TRBV27 with TRBJ2-7; TRBD2 matches at 8 bases. Unmatched junction bases numbered 3, after V lost 2 bases and J lost 0 bases. The CDR3 contains 15 residues. Germline assignment: CDR1 MNHEY and CDR2 SMNVEV (reference sequence). The CDR3 DNA reads as TGTGCCAGCAGTTTAAGGCGGGAGGTCTCCTACGAGCAGTACTTC. It translates to CASSLRREVSYEQYF.

The rearrangement links TRBV5-1 to TRBJ2-7, with 8 positions matching TRBD1. Germline CDR1 and CDR2: SGHRS and YFSETQ. The CDR3 is 17 amino acids. V shed 4 bases, J shed 0 bases, and the junction held 12 bases outside the gene matches. CDR3 sequence (DNA): TGCGCCAGCAGCCGAACGCCCCGGGACAGGATCTCCTACGAGCAGTACTTC. Translated: CASSRTPRDRISYEQYF.